These 17 T cell receptor beta chains were sequenced from one sample in a study of T cell clonality in common variable immunodeficiency. Profiled with immunoSEQ multiplex PCR; TCRdb holds only in-frame clones, not every one. This sample has approximately 42,000 clones, each found more than once. Sample: peripheral blood mononuclear cells. These receptors were collected from a person aged 18 to 70 in good health.

Many counts were recorded for this clone. Read coverage stops 3 residues before the CDR3 terminus; the germline J gene supplies the remainder. The rearrangement links TRBV5-1 to TRBJ2-2; 8 nucleotides align to TRBD2. The CDR3 is 15 amino acids. The junction had 2 bases not matched to a gene; V was cut back by 0 bases and J by 4 bases. The germline V gene has CDR1 SGHRS and CDR2 YFSETQ. The CDR3 loop reads CASSLVAGSTGELFF. The CDR3 DNA, read in part, is TGCGCCAGCAGCTTGGTAGCGGGAAGCACCGGGGAG.

This clone was counted many times. CDR3 DNA (partial): TGCAGTGCTAGAGATATTGTGGGACAGGGAGGTAGGTCGGGTCAGCCC. This sequence encodes CSARDIVGQGGRSGQP. In full, the CDR3 is CSARDIVGQGGRSGQPQHF. The V and J genes are TRBV20-1 and TRBJ1-5; 9 positions agree with TRBD1. Coverage ceases 3 residues before the CDR3 finishes, and the germline J gene fills in the end. From germline, CDR1 is DFQATT and CDR2 SNEGSKA (reference sequence). The CDR3 totals 19 residues. J gave up 6 bases and V 0 bases, and 18 bases lay outside the gene matches.

This clone has only a few counts. Read data end 3 residues before the CDR3 end; the end is taken from the germline J gene. The chain employs TRBV7-2 and TRBJ2-4; D not resolved. This CDR3 is built from 14 residues. Germline V gene sequence: CDR1 SGHTA, CDR2 FQGNSA. Incomplete CDR3 DNA: TGTGCCAGCAGCTTAGGGTCGGTTAACTATGGT. Protein: CASSLGSVNYG. The full CDR3 is CASSLGSVNYGQYF.

This clone appeared many times. The read stops 3 residues short of the end of the CDR3; the missing end is completed from the germline J gene. The rearrangement links TRBV20-1 to TRBJ1-5, with 10 bases lining up with TRBD1. Germline CDR1 reads DFQATT; CDR2 reads SNEGSKA (reference sequence). The CDR3 sequence is 17 residues long. V lost 6 bases to trimming and J lost 0 bases; unmatched junction nucleotides: 11. The CDR3 bases that were read are TGCAGTGCAAGGGCCGGGACAGGGGCTGGTAGCAATCAGCCC. Residues: CSARAGTGAGSNQP. The CDR3 as a whole reads CSARAGTGAGSNQPQHF.

In this sample, this clone turned up many times. The read comes to an end 3 residues before the CDR3 does, leaving the germline J gene to fill in the end. This chain links TRBV12-3 or TRBV12-4 with TRBJ2-2; no definite D call. The CDR3 contains 13 residues. V was clipped by 5 bases and J by 1 base, with 5 bases between them. This chain's CDR3 is CASSSENTGELFF. CDR3 DNA (partial): TGTGCCAGCAGTAGCGAGAACACCGGGGAG.

A remark on this clone: Read sequence stops 3 residues before the CDR3 end, and the germline J gene provides the missing end. V and J are TRBV7-2 and TRBJ1-2; a possible D gene is TRBD1 (5 bases). Germline values: CDR1 SGHTA, CDR2 FQGNSA. This CDR3 is 15 amino acids long. The sequenced CDR3 bases are TGTGCCAGCAGCTGGGGACTAGCGGGTGGCGATACC. Its translation is CASSWGLAGGDT. The CDR3 in full is CASSWGLAGGDTYTF.

Ten or more counts support this clone. The CDR3 DNA, read in part, is TGCAGTGCTAGGACTAGCGGGCTACCCTACAATGAG. This codes for CSARTSGLPYNE. The whole CDR3 region reads CSARTSGLPYNEQFF. This rearrangement joins TRBV20-1 to TRBJ2-1, with 10 bases aligning to TRBD2. The read gets to within 3 residues of the CDR3 end, and the germline J gene fills in the rest. The ends lost 3 bases at V and 2 bases at J; junction bases unmatched: 4. The CDR3 loop spans 15 amino acids. Germline V CDR1 and CDR2: DFQATT, SNEGSKA (reference sequence).

This clone is medium-sized within its sample. With the read ending 3 residues before the CDR3 end, the germline J gene is used to fill in that end. The chain employs TRBV19 and TRBJ2-5; D is ambiguous. The germline V gene has CDR1 LNHDA and CDR2 SQIVND (reference sequence). Between the trimmed V and J ends, which lost 3 bases and 2 bases, there was a span of 7 bases. The CDR3 loop spans 13 amino acids. Here the CDR3 reads CASSIRMQETQYF. The part of the CDR3 DNA that was read is TGTGCCAGTAGTATTCGTATGCAAGAGACC.

This clone has at least ten counts. The sequenced fragment ends 3 residues before the CDR3 boundary, so the rest is inferred from the germline J gene. The chain employs TRBV20-1 and TRBJ1-5; D is ambiguous. Deletions cut 0 bases from V and 0 bases from J, with 12 bases between. The CDR3 has 16 amino acids. Per the germline V gene, CDR1 is DFQATT and CDR2 is SNEGSKA (reference sequence). The CDR3 protein is CSARDGGRYSNQPQHF. The part of the CDR3 DNA that was read is TGCAGTGCTAGAGATGGCGGTCGCTATAGCAATCAGCCC.

This clone was observed at least ten times. Coverage ceases 3 residues before the CDR3 finishes, and the germline J gene fills in the end. The chain is built from TRBV10-3 and TRBJ2-7; possibly TRBD1 for D (6 bases). CDR1 ENHRY and CDR2 SYGVKD come from the germline V gene. The CDR3 has 12 residues. V gave up 4 bases and J gave up 4 bases, with 8 bases separating them. The CDR3 bases that were read are TGTGCCATCAGTGGGGACATTTACGAG. Protein: CAISGDIYE. The entire CDR3 is CAISGDIYEQYF.

At least ten counts were recorded for this clone. The CDR3 extends 3 residues past the end of the read, so its final part is completed from the germline J gene. The rearrangement uses TRBV7-9 and TRBJ2-7; D unclear. The CDR3 length is 14 residues. Germline V CDR1 and CDR2: SEHNR, FQNEAQ (reference sequence). Trimming cost V 0 bases and J 0 bases, with 6 bases left between them. CDR3 DNA, as far as it was read: TGTGCCAGCAGCTTAGCTCCCCTCTCCTACGAG. Amino acid sequence: CASSLAPLSYE. The whole CDR3 protein reads CASSLAPLSYEQYF.

This clone appeared many times. The missing CDR3 end, 3 residues past where the read stops, is filled in from the germline J gene. This chain joins TRBV6-4 and TRBJ2-2; the D call may be TRBD1 or TRBD2 (5 bases each). The CDR3 spans 14 residues. Germline CDR1 is MRHNA and CDR2 is SNTAGT. The sequenced part of the CDR3 DNA is TGTGCCAGCAGTGCGGAGGAAGGGGCCAACGTG. It translates to CASSAEEGANV. The CDR3 in its entirety is CASSAEEGANVLFF.

This clone was counted many times. From the germline J gene comes the end of the CDR3, since the read stops 3 residues before it. The chain combines TRBV20-1 with TRBJ2-3; 8 bases line up with TRBD1. This CDR3 region has 16 residues. V lost 1 base to trimming and J lost 4 bases; unmatched junction nucleotides: 10. Germline assignment: CDR1 DFQATT and CDR2 SNEGSKA (reference sequence). The CDR3 loop is CSARGLGQGRADTQYF. CDR3 bases read: TGCAGTGCTAGAGGTCTCGGACAGGGTCGTGCAGATACG.

This clone was picked up many times. The read terminates 3 residues ahead of where the CDR3 ends, so the germline J gene completes it. The chain is built from TRBV19 and TRBJ1-4; 8 bases are a match to TRBD1. This CDR3 is 15 amino acids long. The germline gives CDR1 LNHDA, CDR2 SQIVND (reference sequence). With V trimmed by 4 bases and J by 8 bases, 9 bases remained unmatched. CDR3 sequence: CASSTGQGSGEKLFF. CDR3 bases read: TGTGCCAGTAGTACCGGACAGGGATCCGGAGAAAAA.

This clone was seen ten or more times. The read ends 3 residues early relative to the CDR3; the germline J gene fills the gap. V is TRBV10-3 and J is TRBJ2-7, with TRBD2 identical over 7 bases. The CDR3 is 13 residues long. The J segment lost 3 bases and the V segment lost 4 bases, leaving 3 bases of the junction unmatched. In germline, CDR1 is ENHRY, CDR2 SYGVKD. The CDR3 here is CAISGAGDYEQYF. Partial CDR3 DNA: TGTGCCATCAGTGGGGCGGGGGACTACGAG.

This clone has a count of ten or more. The CDR3 is cut off 3 residues early in the read; its end comes from the germline J gene. The chain has TRBV20-1 and TRBJ1-2; tentative D call: TRBD1 (6 bases). Trimming pared 5 bases from V and 3 bases from J, leaving 16 bases between. This CDR3 has 14 residues. Germline V gene lookup returns CDR1 DFQATT and CDR2 SNEGSKA (reference sequence). The CDR3 bases that were read are TGCAGTGCTCAGAGAGGAAACAGGGACTATGGC. Residues: CSAQRGNRDYG. In full, the CDR3 is CSAQRGNRDYGYTF.

This clone was recorded many times. The CDR3 extends 3 residues past the end of the read, so its final part is completed from the germline J gene. The chain joins TRBV5-1 to TRBJ1-4; 12 bases map to TRBD1. The CDR3 is 15 amino acids. The germline CDR1 and CDR2 sequences are SGHRS and YFSETQ. V shed 9 bases and J 7 bases; nucleotides not matched to a gene: 10. Incomplete CDR3 DNA: TGCGCCACCCGCGGGACAGGGGGCCGGGGTGAAAAA. Translation gives CATRGTGGRGEK. The entire CDR3 reads CATRGTGGRGEKLFF.